Listed here are 2 T cell receptor beta chains from one sample, sequenced in a study of blood T cells in healthy people across ages. Using a J-beta primer mix together with a sample-barcoded 5' primer, a second PCR was run for about 6 to 12 cycles. TCRdb independently ran MiXCR on the 5' RACE reads; one entry per CDR3 protein. This sample has about 1.1 million distinct CDR3 sequences; roughly two fifths occur once, and the top ten carry around 14%. Sequencing was done on a sample of blood. Receptors were obtained from a man between 18 and 29 years old in good health.

As concerns this clonotype: This may come from a read error, since a much larger clone is one base off. The chain recombines TRBV20-1 with TRBJ2-1; 7 bases match TRBD1. The CDR3 extends over 12 amino acids. Germline CDR1 and CDR2: DFQATT and SNEGSKA (reference sequence). Trimming took 5 bases from V and 8 from J; bases not matched to a gene: 6. The CDR3 coding sequence is TGCAGTGCTCCCAGGGGGTGCGATGAGCAGTTCTTC. Translated, it gives CSAPRGCDEQFF.

This clonotype came up many times. The chain uses TRBV4-2 and TRBJ1-4; the D is unclear. The CDR3 sequence is 12 residues long. V was shortened by 2 bases and J by 7 bases, with 5 bases between the two germline ends. Germline V gene data show CDR1 as LGHNA and CDR2 as YNFKEQ. This chain's CDR3 is CASSQLGEKLFF. CDR3 DNA sequence: TGTGCCAGCAGCCAACTGGGTGAAAAACTGTTTTTT.